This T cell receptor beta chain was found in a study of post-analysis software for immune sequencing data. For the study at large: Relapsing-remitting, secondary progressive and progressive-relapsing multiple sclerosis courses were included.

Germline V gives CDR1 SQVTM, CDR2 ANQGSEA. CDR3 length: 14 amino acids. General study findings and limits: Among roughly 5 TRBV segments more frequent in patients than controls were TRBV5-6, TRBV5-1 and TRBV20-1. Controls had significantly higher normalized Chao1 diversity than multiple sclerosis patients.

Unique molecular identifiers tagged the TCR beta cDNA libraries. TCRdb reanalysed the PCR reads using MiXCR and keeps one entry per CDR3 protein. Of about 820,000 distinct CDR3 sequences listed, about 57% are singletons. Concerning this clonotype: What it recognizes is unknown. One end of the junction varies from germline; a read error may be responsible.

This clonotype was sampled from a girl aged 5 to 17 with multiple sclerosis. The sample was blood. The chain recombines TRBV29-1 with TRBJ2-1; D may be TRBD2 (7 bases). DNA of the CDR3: TGCAGCGTAGGTTCGATGGGGGGGGACAAGGAGCAGTTCTTC. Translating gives CSVGSMGGDKEQFF.